The 22 T cell receptor beta chains below all came from one sample that was sequenced in a study of T cell responses to AZD1222 COVID-19 vaccine. Clones were read by immunoSEQ multiplex PCR, and TCRdb kept only the in-frame ones, dropping some. The sample contains about 47,000 clones, over 75% of which appear only once. This sample comprised peripheral blood, obtained 28 days after the second dose of the MenACWY control vaccine. These receptors were collected from an adult who received the MenACWY meningococcal vaccine as a control.

This chain links TRBV10-2 with TRBJ1-5; 7 nucleotides line up with TRBD1. The CDR3 contains 14 residues. Germline CDR1 WSHSY, CDR2 SAAADI. With 2 bases clipped from V and 6 bases from J, the junction kept 4 bases outside the gene matches. CDR3 loop: CASSETGVSQPQHF. CDR3 bases: TGCGCCAGCAGTGAGACAGGGGTTAGTCAGCCCCAGCATTTT.

The chain uses TRBV7-2 and TRBJ1-1, with TRBD1 identical over 9 bases. The CDR3 contains 15 residues. With V trimmed by 5 bases and J by 1 base, 5 bases remained unmatched. Per the germline V gene, CDR1 is SGHTA and CDR2 is FQGNSA. CDR3 in DNA: TGTGCCAGCAGCGGCACAGGGGGCTCGAACACTGAAGCTTTCTTT. Encoded protein: CASSGTGGSNTEAFF.

This clone has a handful of counts. J is TRBJ1-5 and V is TRBV6-6; D remains unclear. The V end was cut by 6 bases, the J end by 6 bases, with 18 bases between. This CDR3 contains 15 residues. Germline-derived CDR1 and CDR2 are MNHNY and SVGAGI (reference sequence). In nucleotides, the CDR3 is TGTGCCAGCAGCACCACCGGGCTCTGGGTTCAGCCCCAGCATTTT. This codes for CASSTTGLWVQPQHF.

The chain uses TRBV19 and TRBJ1-4, with 8 bases identical to TRBD1. The CDR3 runs to 15 residues. In germline, CDR1 is LNHDA, CDR2 SQIVND (reference sequence). The V gene end was trimmed by 5 bases and the J gene end by 2 bases; junction bases not matched to a gene: 4. The CDR3 nucleotides are TGTGCCAGTAGTTCCCGGACAGGGACTAATGAAAAACTGTTTTTT. This encodes CASSSRTGTNEKLFF.

This rearrangement joins TRBV19 to TRBJ2-1; 7 positions agree with TRBD1. In germline, CDR1 is LNHDA, CDR2 SQIVND (reference sequence). This CDR3 region has 14 residues. Unmatched junction bases numbered 9, after V lost 1 base and J lost 12 bases. Here the CDR3 reads CASSIVGGQIVQFF. CDR3 in DNA: TGTGCCAGTAGTATAGTTGGGGGACAGATCGTGCAGTTCTTC. Using reference TRBV19 and TRBJ2-1 for the parts outside the CDR3, the full variable domain is DGGITQSPKYLFRKEGQNVTLSCEQNLNHDAMYWYRQDPGQGLRLIYYSQIVNDFQKGDIAEGYSVSREKKESFPLTVTSAQKNPTAFYLCASSIVGGQIVQFFGPGTRLTVL.

V usage is TRBV6-5 and J usage is TRBJ2-5; D may match TRBD1 or TRBD2 (5 bases each). The CDR3 runs 14 residues. CDR1 MNHEY and CDR2 SVGAGI come from the germline V gene. Deletions cut 6 bases from V and 3 bases from J, with 14 bases between. DNA of the CDR3: TGTGCCAGCAGAGACGGGACGTACAAAGAGACCCAGTACTTC. It yields the protein CASRDGTYKETQYF.

This sequence joins TRBV19 and TRBJ2-2; TRBD1 might be the D (7 bases). The V and J ends lost 9 bases and 3 bases respectively, with 14 bases between them. The CDR3 has 14 residues. Germline lookup yields CDR1 LNHDA and CDR2 SQIVND (reference sequence). The CDR3 loop is CASKSRGDTGELFF. The CDR3 DNA reads TGTGCCAGCAAGTCCAGGGGGGACACCGGGGAGCTGTTTTTT.

CDR3 coding DNA: TGTGCCGGAATTTCAGGGGGCGTTAACACTGAAGCTTTCTTT. Residues: CAGISGGVNTEAFF. The chain uses TRBV30 and TRBJ1-1; 8 bases are a match to TRBD1. The length of the CDR3 is 14 residues. From germline, CDR1 is GTSNPN and CDR2 SVGIG (reference sequence). J gave up 2 bases and V 8 bases, and 10 bases lay outside the gene matches.

The chain has TRBV21-1 and TRBJ1-5; the table's D call of TRBD1 was not tested on the DNA. TRBV21-1 corresponds to a pseudogene. The length of the CDR3 is 22 residues. The CDR3 bases are TGTGCCAGCAGCAAAGGGGACAGGGGCCTTACCTTAACCCTGAGCAAGGGTCTGCCCCAGCATTTT. The encoded protein is CASSKGDRGLTLTLSKGLPQHF.

The rearrangement uses TRBV6-2 or TRBV6-3 and TRBJ1-5; possibly TRBD1 for D (6 bases). Trimming left V 4 bases short and J 3 bases short, with 13 bases between. The CDR3 sequence is 15 residues long. CDR1 is MNHEY and CDR2 is SVGEGT in the germline V gene. The CDR3, as DNA: TGTGCCAGCAGTTTTTCCCGGGACATCAATCAGCCCCAGCATTTT. Translating it yields CASSFSRDINQPQHF.

The V gene is TRBV10-3, the J gene TRBJ2-7, with D perhaps TRBD2 (5 bases). V lost 5 bases and J lost 4, with 12 bases in between. The germline gives CDR1 ENHRY, CDR2 SYGVKD. The CDR3 totals 13 residues. This CDR3 is CAISSAGSYEQYV. The CDR3 DNA sequence: TGTGCCATCAGTTCTGCGGGCTCTTACGAGCAGTACGTC.

The J gene is TRBJ1-2, the V gene TRBV5-3; TRBD1 agrees at 7 bases. TRBV5-3 is an open reading frame whose function is uncertain. J was trimmed by 4 bases and V by 5 bases; bases with no gene match: 14. The CDR3 is made up of 16 amino acids. The CDR3 nucleotides are TGTGCCAGAAGACCCGGACAGGAGGGGCCCCTCTATGGCTACACCTTC. The encoded protein is CARRPGQEGPLYGYTF.

This chain connects TRBV27 to TRBJ2-1; D is perhaps TRBD1 (5 bases). V lost 8 bases to trimming and J lost 5 bases, with 19 bases between them. The length of the CDR3 is 15 residues. Germline values: CDR1 MNHEY, CDR2 SMNVEV (reference sequence). The chain's CDR3 is CASYPQGLKHNEQFF. The CDR3 region has the DNA TGTGCCAGCTACCCCCAGGGTCTCAAACACAATGAGCAGTTCTTC.

In DNA form, the CDR3 reads TGTGCCAGCAGTTGGGACGGACGGAACTATGGCTACACCTTC. Amino acid sequence: CASSWDGRNYGYTF. The V call is TRBV27, the J call TRBJ1-2, with a possible D match to TRBD1 (5 bases). V was cut by 4 bases and J by 2 bases, with 11 bases left in between. Germline V gives CDR1 MNHEY, CDR2 SMNVEV (reference sequence). The CDR3 runs to 14 residues.

J is TRBJ2-6 and V is TRBV6-1; D gene unclear. Germline V CDR1 and CDR2: MNHNS, SASEGT. Trimming stripped 0 bases from V and 1 base from J, with 7 bases between. The CDR3 covers 16 residues. The CDR3 is CASSEALVSGANVLTF. The CDR3 coding sequence is TGTGCCAGCAGTGAAGCGTTAGTTTCTGGGGCCAACGTCCTGACTTTC.

This rearrangement joins TRBV30 to TRBJ1-3, with 8 bases matching TRBD1. This CDR3 contains 16 residues. V gave up 7 bases and J gave up 1 base; unmatched junction bases: 12. The germline gives CDR1 GTSNPN, CDR2 SVGIG (reference sequence). CDR3 coding DNA: TGTGCCTCGATTTCCGGGACAGGCCCGTCTGGAAACACCATATATTTT. Its protein is CASISGTGPSGNTIYF.

The J gene is TRBJ1-2, the V gene TRBV19; D is undetermined. The V gene lost 2 bases and the J gene lost 8 bases, with 18 bases spanning the gap. CDR1 and CDR2 (germline): LNHDA, SQIVND (reference sequence). The CDR3 contains 15 residues. The CDR3 coding sequence is TGTGCCAGTAGTATATTACCCACCCCAGCGGGCGGCTACACCTTC. Amino acids: CASSILPTPAGGYTF.

The rearrangement links TRBV5-1 to TRBJ2-3; the D is unclear. With 4 bases removed from V and 6 bases from J, the gap between germline ends came to 15 bases. Germline V gene data show CDR1 as SGHRS and CDR2 as YFSETQ. CDR3 length: 14 amino acids. CDR3 protein: CASSPPSGRDTQYF. In DNA form, the CDR3 reads TGCGCCAGCAGCCCCCCCTCGGGCCGCGATACGCAGTATTTT. Variable domain in full (rest from reference TRBV5-1 and TRBJ2-3): KAGVTQTPRYLIKTRGQQVTLSCSPISGHRSVSWYQQTPGQGLQFLFEYFSETQRNKGNFPGRFSGRQFSNSRSEMNVSTLELGDSALYLCASSPPSGRDTQYFGPGTRLTVL.

The chain recombines TRBV25-1 with TRBJ2-1; TRBD2 matches at 9 bases. CDR1 and CDR2 (germline): MGHDK, SYGVNS. J gave up 6 bases and V 4 bases, and 4 bases lay outside the gene matches. This CDR3 has 14 amino acids. In DNA form, the CDR3 reads TGTGCCAGCAGTGCTAGCGGGACTATCAATGAGCAGTTCTTC. Its protein is CASSASGTINEQFF. Full variable domain (rest looked up from reference TRBV25-1 and TRBJ2-1): EADIYQTPRYLVIGTGKKITLECSQTMGHDKMYWYQQDPGMELHLIHYSYGVNSTEKGDLSSESTVSRIRTEHFPLTLESARPSHTSQYLCASSASGTINEQFFGPGTRLTVL.

The gene calls are TRBV5-8 and TRBJ2-5, with TRBD2 identical over 12 bases. This CDR3 contains 14 residues. Trimming at V came to 4 bases and at J to 5 bases, leaving 3 bases not matched to a gene. Germline V gives CDR1 SGHTS, CDR2 YDEGEE. The CDR3 spells CASSRLAGVETQYF. The CDR3 DNA follows: TGTGCCAGCAGCCGACTAGCGGGAGTGGAGACCCAGTACTTC.

V is TRBV7-9 and J is TRBJ1-2; a weak D match, TRBD1 (5 bases). The CDR3 runs 16 residues. The V end lost 4 bases, the J end lost 0 bases, and 15 bases lay between the germline ends. Germline V gives CDR1 SEHNR, CDR2 FQNEAQ (reference sequence). CDR3 nucleotide sequence: TGTGCCAGCAGCTACGGTGGGACGAAAACTAACTATGGCTACACCTTC. Translating gives CASSYGGTKTNYGYTF.

In this sample, this clone turned up once. This rearrangement joins TRBV2 to TRBJ1-2; D is ambiguous. Germline CDR1 and CDR2: SNHLY and FYNNEI. This CDR3 is 14 amino acids long. Trimming removed 7 bases at V and 5 bases at J, with 17 bases between. The chain's CDR3 is CASTLDTSGYGYTF. The CDR3, as DNA: TGTGCCAGCACCCTCGACACCTCCGGGTATGGCTACACCTTC.